The present T cell receptor beta chain was sequenced within a study of beta chain features in type 1 diabetes. Regarding the study as a whole: Across all four CD4+ subsets, people with type 1 diabetes showed modestly shorter TCRB CDR3s. cDNA sequencing could over-represent cells with high TCR expression. More deletions and fewer insertions at VDJ junctions were found in patients with type 1 diabetes.

This CDR3 contains 14 residues. V lost 6 bases to trimming and J lost 4 bases; unmatched junction nucleotides: 8. Germline assignment: CDR1 SGHDT and CDR2 YYEEEE. Sequencing targeted expressed TCRB transcripts, as all isolated RNA had been reverse transcribed. Produced via immunoSEQ multiplex PCR; TCRdb's table is partial and in-frame only. This sample has about 110,000 clones, with almost 40% found just once. This clone was picked up a small number of times. Antigen specificity is unknown. The TCR was taken from a woman younger than 30 in good health. The sample was stem cell memory CD4+ T cells from blood. The chain uses TRBV5-6 and TRBJ1-2; 8 bases are shared with TRBD1. DNA for the CDR3: TGTGCCAGCACCGGAGACAGGGGTGTCTATGGCTACACCTTC. This encodes CASTGDRGVYGYTF.